Following are 4 T cell receptor beta chains from one sample sequenced in a study of cytomegalovirus exposure and HLA in healthy donors. 13 Jbeta primers and 60 Vbeta primers were used for the PCR. Profiling relied on immunoSEQ multiplex PCR, and the TCRdb table lists in-frame clones only, not all of them. The repertoire has some 160,000 clones, about three quarters of them found once; the top ten carry under 1.5%. The sequenced material came from PBMCs. Receptor source: a woman between 25 and 40 years old in good health and CMV-seronegative.

The V and J genes are TRBV27 and TRBJ2-5, with D possibly being TRBD2 (7 bases). There are 19 residues in the CDR3. The V and J ends lost 6 bases and 6 bases respectively, with 32 bases between them. Germline V gene data show CDR1 as MNHEY and CDR2 as SMNVEV (reference sequence). The CDR3 loop is CASSYKGGRLSGWEKTQYF. The CDR3, as DNA: TGTGCCAGCAGCTACAAGGGGGGGCGGCTCTCTGGGTGGGAGAAGACCCAGTACTTC.

V and J are TRBV7-8 and TRBJ2-2; 9 nucleotides match TRBD1. The CDR3 extends over 18 amino acids. CDR1 and CDR2 from the germline V gene are SGHVS and FQNEAQ. Trimming took 2 bases from V and 1 from J; bases not matched to a gene: 8. CDR3 sequence reads: CASSLTGGDFVNTGELFF. The DNA of the CDR3 is TGTGCCAGCAGCTTAACAGGGGGCGACTTCGTGAACACCGGGGAGCTGTTTTTT.

The chain recombines TRBV7-9 with TRBJ2-3, with 9 nucleotides matching TRBD2. Germline V gives CDR1 SEHNR, CDR2 FQNEAQ (reference sequence). V trimming: 3 bases; J trimming: 5 bases; junction bases outside the gene matches: 6. This CDR3 has 15 residues. Here the CDR3 reads CASSFGGGAVDTQYF. The CDR3, as DNA: TGTGCCAGCAGCTTTGGCGGGGGGGCCGTAGATACGCAGTATTTT.

CDR3 sequence reads: CASSIAITGTGNTIYF. The DNA of the CDR3 is TGTGCCAGTAGTATAGCCATTACAGGGACTGGAAACACCATATATTTT. The chain has TRBV19 and TRBJ1-3, with a tentative D call TRBD1 (6 bases). In germline, CDR1 is LNHDA, CDR2 SQIVND (reference sequence). Trimming stripped 1 base from V and 2 bases from J, with 12 bases between. The CDR3 sequence is 16 residues long.